Given below is one T cell receptor (beta chain) in context. This sample stems from a study of cytomegalovirus exposure and HLA in healthy donors. This CDR3 region has 15 residues. From germline, CDR1 is SEHNR and CDR2 FQNEAQ (reference sequence). J lost 4 bases, V lost 2 bases, and 4 bases had no gene match. This PCR relied on a set of 60 Vbeta primers and 13 Jbeta primers. Assay: immunoSEQ multiplex PCR; the TCRdb copy retains only in-frame clones and omits some. The sample lists 150,000 to 200,000 clones, 82% seen once, with around 1.5% in the top ten. The TCR sequence derives from a girl aged 10 to 17 in good health and CMV-seropositive. Sequenced input: PBMCs. The V gene is TRBV7-9, the J gene TRBJ2-2, with 7 bases lining up with TRBD1. The CDR3 region has the DNA TGTGCCAGCAGCTTACGAACAGGGGTCACCGGGGAGCTGTTTTTT. Protein: CASSLRTGVTGELFF.